This T cell receptor (beta chain) came from a study of blood T cell repertoires in COVID-19. Turning to the study itself: Donors in the United States, Italy and Spain gave samples during acute or convalescent COVID-19. T cells, B-cell-depleted T cells, or PBMCs supplied cDNA or gDNA.

V shed 4 bases and J 4 bases; nucleotides not matched to a gene: 9. The germline CDR1 and CDR2 sequences are SGHDT and YYEEEE. The CDR3 runs to 15 residues. Original processing methods: The authors estimated nucleated cell counts from reference gene primer amplification. Profiled with immunoSEQ multiplex PCR; TCRdb holds only in-frame clones, not every one. V, J and clone size derive from that table, while D and trimming were established from the DNA sequence. This sample has nearly 110,000 clones, with about 70% found just once. V is TRBV5-6 and J is TRBJ1-2, with 8 bases that match TRBD1. The sequenced material came from peripheral blood. This TCR came from a human donor with acute or convalescent COVID-19. The donor label of this sample is uncertain. CDR3 amino acids: CASSPWTGNVYGYTF. The CDR3 region has the DNA TGTGCCAGCAGCCCTTGGACAGGGAATGTCTATGGCTACACCTTC.